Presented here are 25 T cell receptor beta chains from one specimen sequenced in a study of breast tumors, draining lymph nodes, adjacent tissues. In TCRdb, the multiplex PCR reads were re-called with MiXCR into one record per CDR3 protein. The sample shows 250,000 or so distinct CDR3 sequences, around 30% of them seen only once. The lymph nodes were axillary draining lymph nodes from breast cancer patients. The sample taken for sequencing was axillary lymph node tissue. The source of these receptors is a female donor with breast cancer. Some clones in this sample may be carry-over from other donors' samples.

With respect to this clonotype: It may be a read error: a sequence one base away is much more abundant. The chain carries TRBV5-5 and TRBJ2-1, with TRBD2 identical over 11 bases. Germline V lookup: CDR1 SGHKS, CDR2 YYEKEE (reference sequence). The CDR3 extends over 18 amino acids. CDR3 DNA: TGCGCCAGCAGCTCTTCTATGACGCTAGCGGGAGGATACAATGAGCAGTTCTTC. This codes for CASSSSMTLAGGYNEQFF.

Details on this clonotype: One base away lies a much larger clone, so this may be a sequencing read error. The CDR3 region is CASSLSGTFNYGYTF. The CDR3 DNA follows: TGTGCCAGCAGCTTAAGCGGGACTTTTAACTATGGCTACACCTTC. The rearrangement uses TRBV7-9 and TRBJ1-2, with a tentative D call TRBD1 (5 bases). V was trimmed by 2 bases and J by 1 base, leaving 11 bases between them. This CDR3 comprises 15 residues. Germline lookup yields CDR1 SEHNR and CDR2 FQNEAQ (reference sequence).

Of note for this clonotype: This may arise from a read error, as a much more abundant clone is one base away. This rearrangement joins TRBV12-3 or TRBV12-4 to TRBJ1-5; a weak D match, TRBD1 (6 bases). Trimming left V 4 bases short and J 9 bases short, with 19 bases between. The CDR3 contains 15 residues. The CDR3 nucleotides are TGTGCCAGCAGTTCCACCTCGGGGGCCCTCGGGCCCCAGCATTTT. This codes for CASSSTSGALGPQHF.

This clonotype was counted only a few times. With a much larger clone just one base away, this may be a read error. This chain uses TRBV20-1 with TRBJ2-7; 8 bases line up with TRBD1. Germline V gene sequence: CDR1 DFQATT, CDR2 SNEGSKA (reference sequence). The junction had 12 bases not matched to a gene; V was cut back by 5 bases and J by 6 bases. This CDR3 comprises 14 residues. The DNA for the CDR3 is TGCAGTGCTCCGCAGGGGGCGGGTTACGCCGAGCAGTACTTC. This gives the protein CSAPQGAGYAEQYF.

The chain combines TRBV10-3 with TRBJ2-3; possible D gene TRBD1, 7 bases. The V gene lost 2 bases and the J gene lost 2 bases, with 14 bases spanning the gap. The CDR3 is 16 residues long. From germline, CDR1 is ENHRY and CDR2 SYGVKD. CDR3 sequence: CAISERGTAITDTQYF. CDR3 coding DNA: TGTGCCATCAGTGAGCGGGGGACAGCCATCACAGATACGCAGTATTTT.

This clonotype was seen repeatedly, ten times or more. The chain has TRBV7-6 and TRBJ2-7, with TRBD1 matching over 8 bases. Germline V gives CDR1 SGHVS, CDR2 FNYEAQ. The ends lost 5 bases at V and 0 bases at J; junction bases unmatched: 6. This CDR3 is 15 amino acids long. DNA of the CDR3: TGTGCCAGCAGCACCAGGGGGCCGAGCTCCTACGAGCAGTACTTC. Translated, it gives CASSTRGPSSYEQYF.

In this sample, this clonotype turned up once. CDR3 nucleotides: TGTGCCAGCAGTGCTAATGTCGGAAGCAATCAGCCCCAGCATTTT. Its protein product is CASSANVGSNQPQHF. The J gene is TRBJ1-5, the V gene TRBV6-1; D is unresolved. CDR3 length equals 15 residues. The germline V gene has CDR1 MNHNS and CDR2 SASEGT. V was trimmed by 4 bases and J by 1 base, leaving 11 bases between them.

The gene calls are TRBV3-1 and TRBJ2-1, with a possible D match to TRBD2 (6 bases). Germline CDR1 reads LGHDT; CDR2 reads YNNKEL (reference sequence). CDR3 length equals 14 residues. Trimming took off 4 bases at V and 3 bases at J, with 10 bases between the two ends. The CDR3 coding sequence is TGTGCCAGCAGCCGACTAGTGGGCTACAATGAGCAGTTCTTC. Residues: CASSRLVGYNEQFF.

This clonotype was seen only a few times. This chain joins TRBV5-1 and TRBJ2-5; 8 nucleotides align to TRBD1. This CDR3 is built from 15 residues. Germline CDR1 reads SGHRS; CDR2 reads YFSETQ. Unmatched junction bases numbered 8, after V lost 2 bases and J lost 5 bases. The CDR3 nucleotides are TGCGCCAGCAGCTTAGGGACAGGTACTCACGAGACCCAGTACTTC. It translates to CASSLGTGTHETQYF.

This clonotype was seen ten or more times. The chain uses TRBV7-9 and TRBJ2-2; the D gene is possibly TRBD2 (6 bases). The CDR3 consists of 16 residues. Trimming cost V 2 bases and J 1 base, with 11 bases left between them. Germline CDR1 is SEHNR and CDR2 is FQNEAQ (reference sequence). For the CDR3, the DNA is TGTGCCAGCAGCTTATTCGCGGGACGGAACACCGGGGAGCTGTTTTTT. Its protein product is CASSLFAGRNTGELFF.

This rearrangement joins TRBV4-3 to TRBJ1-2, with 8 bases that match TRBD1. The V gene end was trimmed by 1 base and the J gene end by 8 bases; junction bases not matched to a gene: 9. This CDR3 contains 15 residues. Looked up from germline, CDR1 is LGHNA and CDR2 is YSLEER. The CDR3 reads CASSQVRTGFGGYTF. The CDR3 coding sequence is TGCGCCAGCAGCCAAGTCCGGACAGGGTTCGGGGGCTACACCTTC.

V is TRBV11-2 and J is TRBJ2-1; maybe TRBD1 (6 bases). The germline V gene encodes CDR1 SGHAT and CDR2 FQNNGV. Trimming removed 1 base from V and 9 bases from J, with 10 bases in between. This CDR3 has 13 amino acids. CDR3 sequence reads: CASSLAGQTEQFF. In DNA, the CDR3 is TGTGCCAGCAGCTTAGCCGGACAGACTGAGCAGTTCTTC.

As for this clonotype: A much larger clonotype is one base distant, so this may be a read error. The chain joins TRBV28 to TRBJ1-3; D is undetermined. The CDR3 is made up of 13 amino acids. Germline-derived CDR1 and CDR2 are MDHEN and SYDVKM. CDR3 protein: CASSVISGYTIYF. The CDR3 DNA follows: TGTGCCAGCAGCGTGATCTCTGGATACACCATATATTTT.

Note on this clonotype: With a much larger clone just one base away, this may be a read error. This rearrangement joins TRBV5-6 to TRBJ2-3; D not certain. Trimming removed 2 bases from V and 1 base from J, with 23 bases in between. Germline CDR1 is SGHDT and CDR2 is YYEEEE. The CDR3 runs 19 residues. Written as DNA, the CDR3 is TGTGCCAGCAGCTTTCTTTCCGGCGGTCCTGTGGCGGGCACAGATACGCAGTATTTT. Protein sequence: CASSFLSGGPVAGTDTQYF. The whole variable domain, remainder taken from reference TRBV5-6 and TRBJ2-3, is DAGVTQSPTHLIKTRGQQVTLRCSPKSGHDTVSWYQQALGQGPQFIFQYYEEEERQRGNFPDRFSGHQFPNYSSELNVNALLLGDSALYLCASSFLSGGPVAGTDTQYFGPGTRLTVL.

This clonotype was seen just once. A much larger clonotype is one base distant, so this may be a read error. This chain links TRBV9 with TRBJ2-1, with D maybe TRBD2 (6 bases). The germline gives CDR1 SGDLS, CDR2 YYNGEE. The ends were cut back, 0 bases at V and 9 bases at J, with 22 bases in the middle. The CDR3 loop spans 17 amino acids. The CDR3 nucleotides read TGTGCCAGCAGCGTAGAGGGTATCGGCGGGACGGACACTGAGCAGTTCTTC. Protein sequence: CASSVEGIGGTDTEQFF.

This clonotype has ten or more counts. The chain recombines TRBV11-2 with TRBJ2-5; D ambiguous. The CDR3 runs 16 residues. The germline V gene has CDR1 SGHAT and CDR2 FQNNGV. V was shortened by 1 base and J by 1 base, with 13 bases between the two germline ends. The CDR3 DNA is TGTGCCAGCAGCTTAGCCTGGGCAGACCTCCAAGAGACCCAGTACTTC. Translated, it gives CASSLAWADLQETQYF. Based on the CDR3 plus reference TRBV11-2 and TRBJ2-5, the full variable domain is EAGVAQSPRYKIIEKRQSVAFWCNPISGHATLYWYQQILGQGPKLLIQFQNNGVVDDSQLPKDRFSAERLKGVDSTLKIQPAKLEDSAVYLCASSLAWADLQETQYFGPGTRLLVL.

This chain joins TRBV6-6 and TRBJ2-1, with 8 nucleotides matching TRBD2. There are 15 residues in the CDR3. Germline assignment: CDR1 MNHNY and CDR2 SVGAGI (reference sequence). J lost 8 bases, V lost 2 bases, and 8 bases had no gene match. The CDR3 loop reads CASSYLREEGYEQFF. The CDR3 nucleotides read TGTGCCAGCAGTTACCTGCGGGAGGAGGGGTATGAGCAGTTCTTC.

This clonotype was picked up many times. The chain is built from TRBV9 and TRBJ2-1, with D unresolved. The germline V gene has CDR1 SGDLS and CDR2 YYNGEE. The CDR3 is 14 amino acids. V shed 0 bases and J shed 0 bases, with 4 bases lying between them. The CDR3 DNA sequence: TGTGCCAGCAGCGTAGTAAGCTCCTACAATGAGCAGTTCTTC. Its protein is CASSVVSSYNEQFF.

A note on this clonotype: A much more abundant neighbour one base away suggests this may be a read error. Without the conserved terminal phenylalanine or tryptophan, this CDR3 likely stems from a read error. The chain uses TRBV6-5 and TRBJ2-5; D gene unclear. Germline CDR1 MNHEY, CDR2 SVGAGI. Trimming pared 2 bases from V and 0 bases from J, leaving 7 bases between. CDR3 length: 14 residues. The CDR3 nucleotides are TGTGCCAGCAGTTACGGATTACACCAAGAGACCCAGTACTCC. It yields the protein CASSYGLHQETQYS.

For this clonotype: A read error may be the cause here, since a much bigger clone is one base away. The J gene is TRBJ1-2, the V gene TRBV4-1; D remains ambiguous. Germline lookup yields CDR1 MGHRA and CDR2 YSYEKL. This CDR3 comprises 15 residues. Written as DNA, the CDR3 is TGCGCCAGCAGCCAAGGGGCTCTGGAGACCTATGGCGACACCTTC. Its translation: CASSQGALETYGDTF.

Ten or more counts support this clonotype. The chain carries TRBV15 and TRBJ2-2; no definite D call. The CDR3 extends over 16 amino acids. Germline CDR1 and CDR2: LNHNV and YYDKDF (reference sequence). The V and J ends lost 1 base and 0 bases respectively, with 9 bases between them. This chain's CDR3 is CATSRGVLANTGELFF. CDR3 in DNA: TGTGCCACCAGCAGAGGTGTTCTTGCGAACACCGGGGAGCTGTTTTTT. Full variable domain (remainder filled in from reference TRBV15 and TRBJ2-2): DAMVIQNPRYQVTQFGKPVTLSCSQTLNHNVMYWYQQKSSQAPKLLFHYYDKDFNNEADTPDNFQSRRPNTSFCFLDIRSPGLGDTAMYLCATSRGVLANTGELFFGEGSRLTVL.

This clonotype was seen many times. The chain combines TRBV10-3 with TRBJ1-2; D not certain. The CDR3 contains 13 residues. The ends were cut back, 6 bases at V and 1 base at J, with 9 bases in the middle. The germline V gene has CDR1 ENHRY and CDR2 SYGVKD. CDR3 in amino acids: CAIRDSRNYGYTF. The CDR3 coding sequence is TGTGCCATCAGGGACTCTCGTAACTATGGCTACACCTTC.

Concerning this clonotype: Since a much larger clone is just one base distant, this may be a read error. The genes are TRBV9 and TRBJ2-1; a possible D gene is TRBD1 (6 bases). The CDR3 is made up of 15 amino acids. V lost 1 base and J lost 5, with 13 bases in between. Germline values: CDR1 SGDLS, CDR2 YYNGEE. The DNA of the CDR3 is TGTGCCAGCAGCGTATTGGGACAATTCGACAATGAGCAGTTCTTC. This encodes CASSVLGQFDNEQFF.

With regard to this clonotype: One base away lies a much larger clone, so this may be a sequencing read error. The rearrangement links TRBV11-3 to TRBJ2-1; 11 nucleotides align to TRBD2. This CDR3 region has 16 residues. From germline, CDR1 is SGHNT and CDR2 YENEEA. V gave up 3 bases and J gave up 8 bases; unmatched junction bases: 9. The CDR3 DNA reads TGTGCCAGCAGCTTGTCCCTAGCGGGAGGTTCCGATGAGCAGTTCTTC. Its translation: CASSLSLAGGSDEQFF.

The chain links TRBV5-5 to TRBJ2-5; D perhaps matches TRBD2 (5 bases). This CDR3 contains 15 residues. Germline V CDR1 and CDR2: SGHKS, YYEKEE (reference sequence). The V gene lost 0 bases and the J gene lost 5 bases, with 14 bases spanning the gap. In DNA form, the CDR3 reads TGTGCCAGCAGCTTGGGCGCTGCGGGTGGGGAGACCCAGTACTTC. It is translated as CASSLGAAGGETQYF.